A single sample gave rise to the 16 T cell receptor beta chains below, sequenced in a study of cytotoxic CD8 clonotypes in ibrutinib-treated CLL. Only in-frame clones appear in the TCRdb table, and some are missing; sequencing was by immunoSEQ multiplex PCR. The sample holds more than 200,000 clones, 70% seen once. The sample was PBMCs, taken after 24 months of ibrutinib treatment. The receptors shown here come from a human donor with chronic lymphocytic leukemia.

The chain recombines TRBV13 with TRBJ2-1, with D perhaps being TRBD1 or TRBD2 (5 bases each). V shed 5 bases and J shed 9 bases, with 20 bases lying between them. The germline gives CDR1 PRHDT, CDR2 FYEKMQ (reference sequence). The CDR3 has 15 amino acids. The CDR3 is CASSPTPARDGEQFF. The CDR3 DNA reads TGTGCCAGCAGCCCCACCCCGGCTCGGGACGGTGAGCAGTTCTTC. The complete variable domain, with remaining parts taken from reference TRBV13 and TRBJ2-1, reads AAGVIQSPRHLIKEKRETATLKCYPIPRHDTVYWYQQGPGQDPQFLISFYEKMQSDKGSIPDRFSAQQFSDYHSELNMSSLELGDSALYFCASSPTPARDGEQFFGPGTRLTVL.

The rearrangement joins TRBV6-5 to TRBJ2-7; D gene ambiguous. The ends were cut back, 3 bases at V and 4 bases at J, with 10 bases in the middle. This CDR3 region has 13 residues. Germline V CDR1 and CDR2: MNHEY, SVGAGI. The CDR3 DNA is TGTGCCAGCAGTTATAGTGAAAGTTACGAGCAGTACTTC. Its translation: CASSYSESYEQYF.

This sequence joins TRBV6-5 and TRBJ2-5, with 7 bases aligning to TRBD2. Unmatched junction bases numbered 9, after V lost 1 base and J lost 4 bases. Germline loops: CDR1 MNHEY, CDR2 SVGAGI. This CDR3 has 16 residues. CDR3 sequence reads: CASSYFGAGDGETQYF. The CDR3 coding sequence is TGTGCCAGCAGTTACTTTGGGGCGGGGGACGGAGAGACCCAGTACTTC.

The gene calls are TRBV28 and TRBJ1-5; D unclear. CDR1 is MDHEN, CDR2 SYDVKM, per germline. The length of the CDR3 is 18 residues. Trimming removed 5 bases from V and 0 bases from J, with 20 bases in between. CDR3 amino acids: CASSPARRFTRSNQPQHF. The CDR3 nucleotides are TGTGCCAGCAGTCCCGCTAGACGGTTCACTCGTAGCAATCAGCCCCAGCATTTT.

In its sample, this clone was seen a few times. This rearrangement joins TRBV28 to TRBJ1-1, with D perhaps TRBD1 (5 bases). V lost 8 bases to trimming and J lost 11 bases, with 15 bases between them. CDR1 is MDHEN and CDR2 is SYDVKM in the germline V gene. The CDR3 contains 11 residues. The CDR3, as DNA: TGTGCCAGCTCCGGGGGGTGGATTGCTTTCTTT. Its protein product is CASSGGWIAFF. The whole variable domain, remainder taken from reference TRBV28 and TRBJ1-1, is DVKVTQSSRYLVKRTGEKVFLECVQDMDHENMFWYRQDPGLGLRLIYFSYDVKMKEKGDIPEGYSVSREKKERFSLILESASTNQTSMYLCASSGGWIAFFGQGTRLTVV.

The chain combines TRBV27 with TRBJ1-1, with a weak D call TRBD1 (5 bases). Germline loops: CDR1 MNHEY, CDR2 SMNVEV (reference sequence). Deletions cut 6 bases from V and 0 bases from J, with 11 bases between. This CDR3 is 14 amino acids long. The CDR3 loop reads CASRWGGMNTEAFF. DNA for the CDR3: TGTGCCAGCAGATGGGGGGGAATGAACACTGAAGCTTTCTTT.

The sample holds one count of this clone. The genes are TRBV28 and TRBJ2-7; possible D gene TRBD1, 6 bases. Germline V CDR1 and CDR2: MDHEN, SYDVKM. V was trimmed by 5 bases and J by 0 bases, leaving 14 bases between them. The CDR3 runs to 15 residues. The DNA of the CDR3 is TGTGCCAGCAGTCCCCCCTTGGACAGCTCCTACGAGCAGTACTTC. It codes for CASSPPLDSSYEQYF.

The rearrangement uses TRBV23-1 and TRBJ2-5, with TRBD1 matching over 11 bases. TRBV23-1 is known as an ORF, though its function is uncertain. This CDR3 comprises 19 residues. The junction had 20 bases not matched to a gene; V was cut back by 6 bases and J by 5 bases. CDR3 sequence reads: CASSLRGVSGQGASETQYF. The DNA for the CDR3 is TGCGCCAGCAGCCTTCGGGGCGTCTCCGGACAGGGGGCATCGGAGACCCAGTACTTC.

The table lists this clone with a count of one. This chain links TRBV7-3 with TRBJ2-7; TRBD2 aligns across 8 bases. CDR3 length: 15 residues. J was trimmed by 0 bases and V by 1 base; bases with no gene match: 2. The germline V gene has CDR1 SGHTA and CDR2 FQGTGA. The CDR3 region has the DNA TGTGCCAGCAGCTTAAAAAGCGGGGGCTCCTACGAGCAGTACTTC. Protein sequence: CASSLKSGGSYEQYF.

There are a few counts of this clone. The V gene is TRBV6-5, the J gene TRBJ1-3; 7 nucleotides align to TRBD1. V was pared by 0 bases and J by 8 bases, with 7 bases of the junction left unmatched. Germline V CDR1 and CDR2: MNHEY, SVGAGI. This CDR3 region has 15 residues. The CDR3 DNA is TGTGCCAGCAGTTACTCCACAGGGGCTAGGGACACCATATATTTT. It encodes CASSYSTGARDTIYF.

The J gene is TRBJ2-2, the V gene TRBV23-1; 7 nucleotides agree with TRBD2. TRBV23-1 is sorted into the ORF group, with uncertain function. V gave up 7 bases and J gave up 7 bases; unmatched junction bases: 9. The CDR3 runs to 14 residues. The CDR3 sequence is CASTAGASDGELFF. CDR3 DNA: TGCGCCAGCACGGCGGGAGCCTCTGACGGGGAGCTGTTTTTT.

The chain combines TRBV6-6 with TRBJ1-2; 8 bases agree with TRBD1. The CDR3 sequence is 14 residues long. J was trimmed by 6 bases and V by 2 bases; bases with no gene match: 5. Germline lookup yields CDR1 MNHNY and CDR2 SVGAGI (reference sequence). For the CDR3, the DNA is TGTGCCAGCAGTTACCTGGACAGGGTAGATGGCTACACCTTC. This encodes CASSYLDRVDGYTF.

Regarding this clone: At one boundary the junction diverges from the germline segment, which might be a read error. The rearrangement links TRBV7-7 to TRBJ2-7; TRBD1 aligns across 8 bases. Germline V gives CDR1 SSHAT, CDR2 FNYEAQ (reference sequence). The CDR3 is made up of 13 amino acids. The CDR3 region is CASSLDRGYEQYF. As DNA, the CDR3 is TGTGCTAGCAGCCTCGACAGGGGCTACGAGCAGTACTTC.

This sequence joins TRBV5-8 and TRBJ2-1; 8 bases fit TRBD2. Per the germline V gene, CDR1 is SGHTS and CDR2 is YDEGEE. The ends lost 1 base at V and 7 bases at J; junction bases unmatched: 7. The CDR3 spans 15 residues. CDR3 sequence (DNA): TGTGCCAGCAGCTTGCCAGCGGGAGTATCAAATGAGCAGTTCTTC. Residues: CASSLPAGVSNEQFF. Combining the CDR3 with reference TRBV5-8 and TRBJ2-1 gives the whole variable domain EAGVTQSPTHLIKTRGQQATLRCSPISGHTSVYWYQQALGLGLQFLLWYDEGEERNRGNFPPRFSGRQFPNYSSELNVNALELEDSALYLCASSLPAGVSNEQFFGPGTRLTVL.

The V call is TRBV29-1, the J call TRBJ2-2, with 8 bases identical to TRBD2. Looked up from germline, CDR1 is SQVTM and CDR2 is ANQGSEA. J lost 4 bases, V lost 1 base, and 5 bases had no gene match. The CDR3 runs 15 residues. CDR3 protein: CSVEAGGRSTGELFF. In nucleotides, the CDR3 is TGCAGCGTTGAAGCGGGCGGGAGGAGCACCGGGGAGCTGTTTTTT.

The J gene is TRBJ1-1, the V gene TRBV30; D remains ambiguous. In germline, CDR1 is GTSNPN, CDR2 SVGIG (reference sequence). Trimming removed 2 bases at V and 0 bases at J, with 7 bases between. CDR3 size: 13 residues. The CDR3 region has the DNA TGTGCCTGGAGTATGGGGATGAACACTGAAGCTTTCTTT. It codes for CAWSMGMNTEAFF.